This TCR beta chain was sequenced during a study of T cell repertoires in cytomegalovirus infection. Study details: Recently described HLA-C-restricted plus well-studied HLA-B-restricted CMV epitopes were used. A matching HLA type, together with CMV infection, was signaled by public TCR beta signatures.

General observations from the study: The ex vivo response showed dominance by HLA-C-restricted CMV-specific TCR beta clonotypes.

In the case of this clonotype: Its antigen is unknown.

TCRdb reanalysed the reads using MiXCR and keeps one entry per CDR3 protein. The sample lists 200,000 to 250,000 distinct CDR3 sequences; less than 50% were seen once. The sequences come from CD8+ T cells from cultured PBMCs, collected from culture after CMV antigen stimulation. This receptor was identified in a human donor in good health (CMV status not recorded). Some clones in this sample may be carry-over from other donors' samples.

The CDR3 sequence is CAILGQGATEAFF. CDR3 bases: TGTGCCATACTAGGCCAGGGGGCAACTGAAGCTTTCTTT. This chain connects TRBV10-3 to TRBJ1-1, with 8 nucleotides matching TRBD1. This CDR3 has 13 amino acids. CDR1 is ENHRY, CDR2 SYGVKD, per germline. Trimming took 9 bases from V and 5 from J; bases not matched to a gene: 8.